The 26 T cell receptor beta chains presented below share a single source sample, sequenced in a study of OX40 agonist ivuxolimab in advanced cancers. Profiling relied on immunoSEQ multiplex PCR, and the TCRdb table lists in-frame clones only, not all of them. Altogether some 20,000 clones are present, approximately 85% being singletons, with the ten largest covering roughly half. The specimen was CD4+ or CD8+ T cells sorted from blood, collected in a trial of the OX40 agonist ivuxolimab. The receptors originated from an adult with an advanced solid tumor such as melanoma, head and neck, liver or kidney cancer.

The CDR3 loop is CACHIRGNTIYF. The CDR3 nucleotides are TGTGCCTGCCATATTAGGGGAAACACCATATATTTT. The chain employs TRBV30 and TRBJ1-3; D unclear. Germline values: CDR1 GTSNPN, CDR2 SVGIG (reference sequence). V was pared by 6 bases and J by 4 bases, with 10 bases between. There are 12 residues in the CDR3.

The chain is built from TRBV29-1 and TRBJ2-2; 10 bases map to TRBD2. This CDR3 has 15 residues. With 4 bases clipped from V and 5 bases from J, the junction kept 7 bases outside the gene matches. Germline V gene data show CDR1 as SQVTM and CDR2 as ANQGSEA. The CDR3 spells CSVVTPGLATGELFF. CDR3 in DNA: TGCAGCGTTGTAACCCCGGGACTAGCGACCGGGGAGCTGTTTTTT.

This chain joins TRBV9 and TRBJ1-3, with D maybe TRBD1 (5 bases). Germline V gene data show CDR1 as SGDLS and CDR2 as YYNGEE. This CDR3 is 17 amino acids long. V shed 4 bases and J shed 0 bases, with 17 bases lying between them. The CDR3 here is CASSLGHVPYSGNTIYF. The CDR3, as DNA: TGTGCCAGCAGCCTCGGACACGTCCCCTACTCTGGAAACACCATATATTTT.

The chain joins TRBV28 to TRBJ2-7; no clear D gene. Germline loops: CDR1 MDHEN, CDR2 SYDVKM. V lost 2 bases to trimming and J lost 2 bases, with 13 bases between them. The CDR3 sequence is 15 residues long. The CDR3 is CASSLGPGKAYEQYF. The CDR3 DNA reads as TGTGCCAGCAGTTTAGGGCCGGGTAAAGCCTACGAGCAGTACTTC.

V gene TRBV28 combines with J gene TRBJ2-7, with D possibly matching TRBD2 (7 bases). Trimming shortened V by 4 bases and J by 3 bases, and 13 bases separated the two germline ends. The CDR3 length is 14 residues. The V gene's germline CDR1 is MDHEN and CDR2 SYDVKM. CDR3: CASSSHGGLYEQYF. CDR3 nucleotide sequence: TGTGCCAGCAGTTCTCACGGGGGGCTCTACGAGCAGTACTTC. The full variable domain, rest sourced from reference TRBV28 and TRBJ2-7, is DVKVTQSSRYLVKRTGEKVFLECVQDMDHENMFWYRQDPGLGLRLIYFSYDVKMKEKGDIPEGYSVSREKKERFSLILESASTNQTSMYLCASSSHGGLYEQYFGPGTRLTVT.

V usage is TRBV13 and J usage is TRBJ2-5; 10 nucleotides align to TRBD1. The junction had 15 bases not matched to a gene; V was cut back by 4 bases and J by 4 bases. CDR3 length: 18 residues. Germline V gene sequence: CDR1 PRHDT, CDR2 FYEKMQ (reference sequence). CDR3 sequence: CASSSPIQDRGVGETQYF. The CDR3 coding sequence is TGTGCCAGCAGCTCCCCAATCCAGGACAGGGGGGTTGGAGAGACCCAGTACTTC.

The chain couples TRBV9 to TRBJ2-5, with 7 positions matching TRBD2. In germline, CDR1 is SGDLS, CDR2 YYNGEE. The CDR3 totals 14 residues. Trimming removed 0 bases from V and 3 bases from J; junction bases left unmatched: 2. The DNA for the CDR3 is TGTGCCAGCAGCGTAGCGGCGGGGGAAGAGACCCAGTACTTC. It specifies CASSVAAGEETQYF.

This clone was seen a few times. CDR3 residues: CASSYSPDRAYEQYF. The CDR3 nucleotides are TGTGCCAGCAGTTACTCCCCGGACCGGGCCTACGAGCAGTACTTC. This chain connects TRBV6-5 to TRBJ2-7; D remains unclear. This CDR3 region has 15 residues. V lost 0 bases, J lost 2 bases, and 11 bases lay in between. Germline CDR1 and CDR2: MNHEY and SVGAGI.

The J gene is TRBJ2-7, the V gene TRBV7-6; TRBD1 might be the D (6 bases). Trimming stripped 4 bases from V and 1 base from J, with 11 bases between. Germline CDR1 reads SGHVS; CDR2 reads FNYEAQ. This CDR3 spans 14 amino acids. The CDR3: CASSSDRPSYEQYF. The CDR3 coding sequence is TGTGCCAGCAGCTCCGACAGGCCTTCCTACGAGCAGTACTTC.

The chain couples TRBV6-6 to TRBJ2-7; D tentatively fits TRBD1 or TRBD2 (5 bases each). V was pared by 0 bases and J by 0 bases, with 9 bases between. The germline V gene encodes CDR1 MNHNY and CDR2 SVGAGI (reference sequence). The CDR3 has 15 residues. CDR3 sequence reads: CASSYSSGSSYEQYF. In nucleotides, the CDR3 is TGTGCCAGCAGTTACTCGTCAGGGAGCTCCTACGAGCAGTACTTC.

The chain carries TRBV6-5 and TRBJ2-1, with a possible D match to TRBD2 (6 bases). This CDR3 comprises 12 residues. Germline CDR1 is MNHEY and CDR2 is SVGAGI. V was trimmed by 0 bases and J by 10 bases, leaving 7 bases between them. The CDR3 DNA sequence: TGTGCCAGCAGTTACTCCCGGGGGGAGCAGTTCTTC. Residues: CASSYSRGEQFF.

This clone was counted a few times. J is TRBJ1-4 and V is TRBV4-3; maybe TRBD1 (5 bases). The ends were cut back, 1 base at V and 4 bases at J, with 10 bases in the middle. This CDR3 has 15 residues. Germline V gene sequence: CDR1 LGHNA, CDR2 YSLEER. The CDR3 loop is CASSQGPGNNEKLFF. CDR3 DNA: TGCGCCAGCAGCCAAGGGCCAGGGAATAATGAAAAACTGTTTTTT.

The chain combines TRBV7-2 with TRBJ2-1; either TRBD1 or TRBD2 may supply D (6 bases each). Looked up from germline, CDR1 is SGHTA and CDR2 is FQGNSA. Trimming stripped 0 bases from V and 15 bases from J, with 9 bases between. The CDR3 is made up of 11 amino acids. Here the CDR3 reads CASSLAGGGFF. The CDR3 region has the DNA TGTGCCAGCAGCTTAGCGGGGGGCGGGTTCTTC.

The J gene is TRBJ1-6, the V gene TRBV4-3; the D gene is possibly TRBD1 (6 bases). Trimming cost V 0 bases and J 9 bases, with 12 bases left between them. This CDR3 has 15 residues. The germline V gene has CDR1 LGHNA and CDR2 YSLEER. CDR3 bases: TGCGCCAGCAGCCAAGATGCGGGGGGCGGTTCACCCCTCCACTTT. Its protein product is CASSQDAGGGSPLHF.

Written as DNA, the CDR3 is TGTGCCAGCAGTACCGCGGGGGCTGCCTATGGCTACACCTTC. This gives the protein CASSTAGAAYGYTF. The rearrangement links TRBV28 to TRBJ1-2; tentative D call: TRBD1 (6 bases). Germline lookup yields CDR1 MDHEN and CDR2 SYDVKM. V lost 5 bases to trimming and J lost 4 bases, with 14 bases between them. CDR3 size: 14 residues.

This chain uses TRBV6-1 with TRBJ1-3, with no clear D. Germline assignment: CDR1 MNHNS and CDR2 SASEGT. The CDR3 totals 14 residues. V dropped 7 bases and J dropped 1 base, with 11 bases sitting between them. CDR3 amino acids: CASIPGGSGNTIYF. CDR3 sequence (DNA): TGTGCCAGCATTCCAGGAGGATCTGGAAACACCATATATTTT.

The V call is TRBV19, the J call TRBJ1-6; D ambiguous. Germline V lookup: CDR1 LNHDA, CDR2 SQIVND (reference sequence). With 1 base removed from V and 9 bases from J, the gap between germline ends came to 4 bases. The CDR3 totals 12 residues. The CDR3 DNA reads as TGTGCCAGTAGTATAGGGGGTTCACCCCTCCACTTT. Residues: CASSIGGSPLHF.

The J gene is TRBJ2-7, the V gene TRBV7-9; 8 bases are shared with TRBD1. Germline lookup yields CDR1 SEHNR and CDR2 FQNEAQ (reference sequence). This CDR3 has 15 amino acids. Germline trimming cut 5 bases from V and 0 bases from J; bases unmatched to any gene: 6. The CDR3, as DNA: TGTGCCAGCAGCGGCGGACAGGGTGGCTCCTACGAGCAGTACTTC. Translated: CASSGGQGGSYEQYF. The full variable domain, its missing parts supplied by reference TRBV7-9 and TRBJ2-7, is DTGVSQNPRHKITKRGQNVTFRCDPISEHNRLYWYRQTLGQGPEFLTYFQNEAQLEKSRLLSDRFSAERPKGSFSTLEIQRTEQGDSAMYLCASSGGQGGSYEQYFGPGTRLTVT.

This clone is judged hyperexpanded (1% or more). The V call is TRBV9, the J call TRBJ2-7; TRBD1 agrees at 8 bases. The V gene end was trimmed by 2 bases and the J gene end by 3 bases; junction bases not matched to a gene: 4. CDR1 is SGDLS and CDR2 is YYNGEE in the germline V gene. The CDR3 extends over 14 amino acids. CDR3 loop: CASSVSGGVYEQYF. The CDR3 coding sequence is TGTGCCAGCAGCGTTTCAGGGGGCGTCTACGAGCAGTACTTC.

This clone was seen once. V is TRBV7-9 and J is TRBJ2-7; tentative D call: TRBD2 (6 bases). V shed 4 bases and J shed 2 bases, with 24 bases lying between them. CDR1 and CDR2 (germline): SEHNR, FQNEAQ (reference sequence). The CDR3 is 18 residues long. The CDR3 sequence: CASSSGKHERRLAYEQYF. CDR3 bases: TGTGCCAGCAGCTCCGGCAAACACGAGCGGAGACTAGCCTACGAGCAGTACTTC.

The rearrangement uses TRBV7-3 and TRBJ2-1; 9 nucleotides match TRBD2. The V gene end was trimmed by 5 bases and the J gene end by 8 bases; junction bases not matched to a gene: 10. The CDR3 covers 15 residues. Per germline, CDR1 SGHTA and CDR2 FQGTGA. Here the CDR3 reads CASSTGTSSMDEQFF. For the CDR3, the DNA is TGTGCCAGCAGCACCGGGACTAGCTCGATGGATGAGCAGTTCTTC. The full variable domain, with the rest looked up from reference TRBV7-3 and TRBJ2-1, is GAGVSQTPSNKVTEKGKYVELRCDPISGHTALYWYRQSLGQGPEFLIYFQGTGAADDSGLPNDRFFAVRPEGSVSTLKIQRTERGDSAVYLCASSTGTSSMDEQFFGPGTRLTVL.

The sample holds one count of this clone. The J gene is TRBJ2-7, the V gene TRBV15, with a weak D call TRBD1 (5 bases). The CDR3 is 15 residues long. The V end was cut by 9 bases, the J end by 7 bases, with 25 bases between. Germline V gene sequence: CDR1 LNHNV, CDR2 YYDKDF (reference sequence). The CDR3 spells CATTLSIQAGGEQYF. In nucleotides, the CDR3 is TGTGCCACGACTTTGAGTATACAGGCAGGTGGGGAGCAGTACTTC.

This clone was counted a single time. The V gene is TRBV2, the J gene TRBJ2-2, with 7 bases aligning to TRBD1. Germline V gives CDR1 SNHLY, CDR2 FYNNEI. This CDR3 has 17 amino acids. With 7 bases clipped from V and 1 base from J, the junction kept 12 bases outside the gene matches. The CDR3 DNA reads TGTGCCAGCACCGAAGACAGGGCTAACATGAACACCGGGGAGCTGTTTTTT. Amino acids: CASTEDRANMNTGELFF.

This clone has just a few counts. The chain joins TRBV4-1 to TRBJ1-5; D uncertain. The germline CDR1 and CDR2 sequences are MGHRA and YSYEKL. Trimming took 0 bases from V and 3 from J, leaving 15 bases between them. The CDR3 runs 17 residues. CDR3 in DNA: TGCGCCAGCAGCCAAGATCTTTTATCTACTTTCAATCAGCCCCAGCATTTT. It specifies CASSQDLLSTFNQPQHF.

The rearrangement uses TRBV5-1 and TRBJ1-1; D is possibly TRBD1 (5 bases). The CDR3 has 14 residues. Deletions cut 0 bases from V and 1 base from J, with 7 bases between. Germline V gives CDR1 SGHRS, CDR2 YFSETQ. The DNA of the CDR3 is TGCGCCAGCAGCTTGGCGACAGCGAACACTGAAGCTTTCTTT. Its protein is CASSLATANTEAFF. Full variable domain (outside the CDR3, taken from reference TRBV5-1 and TRBJ1-1): KAGVTQTPRYLIKTRGQQVTLSCSPISGHRSVSWYQQTPGQGLQFLFEYFSETQRNKGNFPGRFSGRQFSNSRSEMNVSTLELGDSALYLCASSLATANTEAFFGQGTRLTVV.

This rearrangement joins TRBV7-9 to TRBJ1-2; the D is unclear. Trimming removed 7 bases at V and 7 bases at J, with 13 bases between. Germline V CDR1 and CDR2: SEHNR, FQNEAQ (reference sequence). The CDR3 loop spans 12 amino acids. The CDR3 is CASTLWVGGYTF. The CDR3 region has the DNA TGTGCCAGCACCCTCTGGGTTGGTGGCTACACCTTC.